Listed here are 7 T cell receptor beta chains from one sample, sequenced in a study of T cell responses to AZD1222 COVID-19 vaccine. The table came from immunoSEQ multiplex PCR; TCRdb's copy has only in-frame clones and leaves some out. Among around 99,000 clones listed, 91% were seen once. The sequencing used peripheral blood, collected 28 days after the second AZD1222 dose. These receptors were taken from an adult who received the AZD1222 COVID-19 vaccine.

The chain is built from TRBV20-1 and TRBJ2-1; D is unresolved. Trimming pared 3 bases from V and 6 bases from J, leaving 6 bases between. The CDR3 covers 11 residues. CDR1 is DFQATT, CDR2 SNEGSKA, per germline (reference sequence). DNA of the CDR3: TGCAGTGCTAGTTCGGGCAATGAGCAGTTCTTC. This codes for CSASSGNEQFF.

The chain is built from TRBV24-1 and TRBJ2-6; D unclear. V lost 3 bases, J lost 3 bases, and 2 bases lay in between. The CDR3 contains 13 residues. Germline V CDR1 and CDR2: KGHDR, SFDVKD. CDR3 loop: CATSDDGANVLTF. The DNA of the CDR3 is TGTGCCACCAGTGATGATGGGGCCAACGTCCTGACTTTC.

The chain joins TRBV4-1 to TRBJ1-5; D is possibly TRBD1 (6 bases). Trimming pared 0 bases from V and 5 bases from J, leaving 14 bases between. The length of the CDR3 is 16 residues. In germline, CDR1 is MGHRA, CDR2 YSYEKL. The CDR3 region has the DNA TGCGCCAGCAGCCAAGATGGGTCGCAGGGGCATCAGCCCCAGCATTTT. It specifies CASSQDGSQGHQPQHF.

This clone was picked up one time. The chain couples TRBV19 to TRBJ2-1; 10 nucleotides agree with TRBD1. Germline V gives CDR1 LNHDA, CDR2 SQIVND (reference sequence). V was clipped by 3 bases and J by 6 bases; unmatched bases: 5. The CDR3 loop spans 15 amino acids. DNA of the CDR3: TGTGCCAGTAGTATCCTGGGGACAGGGGTCAATGAGCAGTTCTTC. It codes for CASSILGTGVNEQFF.

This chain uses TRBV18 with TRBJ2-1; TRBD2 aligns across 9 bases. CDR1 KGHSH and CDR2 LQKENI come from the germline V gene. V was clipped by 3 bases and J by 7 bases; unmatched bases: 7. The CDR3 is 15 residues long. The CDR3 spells CASSPAGGPRNEQFF. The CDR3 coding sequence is TGTGCCAGCTCACCGGCGGGAGGGCCTCGGAATGAGCAGTTCTTC. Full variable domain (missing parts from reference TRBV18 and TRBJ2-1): NAGVMQNPRHLVRRRGQEARLRCSPMKGHSHVYWYRQLPEEGLKFMVYLQKENIIDESGMPKERFSAEFPKEGPSILRIQQVVRGDSAAYFCASSPAGGPRNEQFFGPGTRLTVL.

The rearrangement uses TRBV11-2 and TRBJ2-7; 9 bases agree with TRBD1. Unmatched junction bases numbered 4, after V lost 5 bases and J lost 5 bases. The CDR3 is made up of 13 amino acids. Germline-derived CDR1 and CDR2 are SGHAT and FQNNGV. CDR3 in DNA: TGTGCCAGCAGCCACAGGGGGCGCAACGAGCAGTACTTC. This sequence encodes CASSHRGRNEQYF.

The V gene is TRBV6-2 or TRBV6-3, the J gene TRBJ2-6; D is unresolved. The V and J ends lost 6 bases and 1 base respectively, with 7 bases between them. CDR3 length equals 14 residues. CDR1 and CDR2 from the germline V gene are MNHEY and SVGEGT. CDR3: CASSLPSGANVLTF. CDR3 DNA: TGTGCCAGCAGCCTACCGTCTGGGGCCAACGTCCTGACTTTC.